These T cell receptor beta chains were read from a single sample in a study of neurological immune-mediated disorders. TCRdb reprocessed the 5' RACE reads via MiXCR and lists one record per CDR3 protein. Found here are fewer than 35,000 distinct CDR3 sequences, 4.6% of them singletons; the top ten hold under 30%. Sequenced input: PBMCs. Receptor source: a man aged 18 to 29 in good health. Both conserved end residues are part of each CDR3. A D gene is named only where the DNA matches it firmly. Clone size, where shown, is once, few, many, or a class for clones that have expanded.

TRBJ2-7 | TRBD2 | many | TRBV6-5 | TGTGCCAGCAGTATGCCGGGCGGGGGGATTTACGAGCAGTACTTC | CASSMPGGGIYEQYF
TRBJ2-3 | . | many | TRBV9 | TGTGCCAGCAGCGTAGCTAGAGATACGCAGTATTTT | CASSVARDTQYF
TRBJ2-6 | . | many | TRBV18 | TGTGCCAGCTCACCGAGGATTGAGGGGGCCAACGTCCTGACTTTC | CASSPRIEGANVLTF
TRBJ2-2 | TRBD1 | many | TRBV5-1 | TGCGCCAGCAGCTTGAACCGACAGGGTGGCACCGGGGAGCTGTTTTTT | CASSLNRQGGTGELFF
TRBJ2-1 | . | many | TRBV5-1 | TGCGCCAGCAGCTTGGAAGTTCAGGGGTCGGGTGAGCAGTTCTTC | CASSLEVQGSGEQFF
TRBJ1-1 | TRBD1 | many | TRBV5-6 | TGTGCCAGCAGCGCGGGACAGGGTTCATGGTGGGCTGAAGCTTTCTTT | CASSAGQGSWWAEAFF
TRBJ2-1 | TRBD2 | . | TRBV29-1 | TGCAGCGTTGGCTCGCGGGGGGGGACAGCGGGCTCTGTGCAGTTCTTC | CSVGSRGGTAGSVQFF
TRBJ2-3 | TRBD1 | many | TRBV20-1 | TGCAGTGCTAGTTTCTGGACAGGGCCCACAGATACGCAGTATTTT | CSASFWTGPTDTQYF
TRBJ2-1 | TRBD2 | many | TRBV7-2 | TGTGCCAGCAGCTTTCGGAGCGGGGGGGCCCTAACCAATGAGCAGTTCTTC | CASSFRSGGALTNEQFF
TRBJ1-6 | TRBD1 | many | TRBV5-1 | TGCGCCAGCAGCCCGACAGGGGCCACGAGCTCCTATAATTCACCCCTCCACTTT | CASSPTGATSSYNSPLHF
TRBJ1-1 | . | many | TRBV5-1 | TGCGCCAGCAGCTTGGGGACAGTGAACACTGAAGCTTTCTTT | CASSLGTVNTEAFF
TRBJ1-2 | . | many | TRBV20-1 | TGCAGTGCTAGAGATCGTTGGCAGGATGGCTACACCTTC | CSARDRWQDGYTF
TRBJ1-2 | . | many | TRBV10-3 | TGTGCCATCAGTGGGACAGATAACTATGGCTACACCTTC | CAISGTDNYGYTF
TRBJ2-1 | . | many | TRBV12-3/TRBV12-4 | TGTGCCAGCAGTCCAGTAGATCTGGGGGGTTTCTTC | CASSPVDLGGFF
TRBJ2-7 | . | many | TRBV29-1 | TGCAGCGCCGAGAAATTAGGTACATACGAGCAGTACTTC | CSAEKLGTYEQYF
TRBJ1-1 | . | many | TRBV7-2 | TGTGCCAGCAGCTTCGATTCGGCTACGAACACTGAAGCTTTCTTT | CASSFDSATNTEAFF
TRBJ2-7 | TRBD1 | many | TRBV6-6 | TGTGCCAGCAGTTACTCGGGCCAGGGGGTATACGAGCAGTACTTC | CASSYSGQGVYEQYF
TRBJ2-3 | . | few | TRBV19 | TGTGCCAGTAGAGGTATGGGGGCAGATACGCAGTATTTT | CASRGMGADTQYF
TRBJ2-5 | TRBD2 | many | TRBV12-3/TRBV12-4 | TGTGCCAGCAGCCGACTAGCGGGCTTGGTACAAGAGACCCAGTACTTC | CASSRLAGLVQETQYF
TRBJ2-5 | . | many | TRBV6-5 | TGTGCCAGCAGTTACGGTGGGGGGAGGGAGACCCAGTACTTC | CASSYGGGRETQYF
TRBJ2-7 | TRBD1 | . | TRBV5-1 | TGCGCCAGCAGCCGGGGACAGGCCTACGAGCAGTACTTC | CASSRGQAYEQYF
TRBJ2-1 | . | few | TRBV30 | TGTGCCTCCAAGGAGGGCCGAGGGAGCTCCTACAATGAGCAGTTCTTC | CASKEGRGSSYNEQFF
TRBJ2-7 | . | many | TRBV5-1 | TGCGCCAGCAGCAGTACAGGTTACGAGCAGTACTTC | CASSSTGYEQYF
TRBJ2-2 | . | many | TRBV5-1 | TGCGCCAGCAGACCTCTCACCGGGGAGCTGTTTTTT | CASRPLTGELFF
TRBJ2-7 | . | many | TRBV24-1 | TGTGCCACCAGTGATTCACGGACACCTCCCTACGAGCAGTACTTC | CATSDSRTPPYEQYF
TRBJ1-1 | . | many | TRBV3-1 | TGTGCCAGCAGCCAAGCGATTCGAGAGGCTGGGGCTTTCTTT | CASSQAIREAGAFF
TRBJ1-3 | TRBD1 | many | TRBV7-8 | TGTGCCAGCAGCCCGGGACAGGGAAACACCATATATTTT | CASSPGQGNTIYF
TRBJ2-7 | TRBD1 | many | TRBV11-2 | TGTGCCAGCAGCTTAGGGCCCGGGACAGCCTACGAGCAGTACTTC | CASSLGPGTAYEQYF
TRBJ1-5 | . | many | TRBV20-1 | TGCAGTGCTAGAGGCAGTAATCAGCCCCAGCATTTT | CSARGSNQPQHF
TRBJ2-7 | TRBD1 | many | TRBV9 | TGTGCCAGCAGCATCACGCCCGGGACAGGGGAAGAGCAGTACTTC | CASSITPGTGEEQYF
TRBJ1-4 | . | many | TRBV20-1 | TGCAGTGCTAGAGGCAGTTCCAGAAAACTGTTTTTT | CSARGSSRKLFF
TRBJ2-2 | . | . | TRBV20-1 | TGCAGTGCTAGACCAGGGGGGATCACCGGGGAGCTGTTTTTT | CSARPGGITGELFF
TRBJ1-1 | . | many | TRBV19 | TGTGCCAGTAGTATCATCCACACAGGGAGGACTGAAGCTTTCTTT | CASSIIHTGRTEAFF
TRBJ2-3 | TRBD2 | . | TRBV7-9 | TGTGCCAGCAGCTCCGGGACTAGCGGCAGCACAGATACGCAGTATTTT | CASSSGTSGSTDTQYF
TRBJ2-7 | TRBD1 | many | TRBV18 | TGTGCCAGCTCACCACGTGGGACAGGTCCAATTGGCGAGCAGTACTTC | CASSPRGTGPIGEQYF
TRBJ2-6 | . | many | TRBV7-2 | TGTGCCAGCAGGGACAAACAGGACTCTGGGGCCAACGTCCTGACTTTC | CASRDKQDSGANVLTF
TRBJ2-1 | . | . | TRBV6-1 | TGTGCCAGCGGAAACAGCTCCTACAATGAGCAGTTCTTC | CASGNSSYNEQFF
TRBJ1-3 | . | many | TRBV12-3/TRBV12-4 | TGTGCCAGCAGTCCTTCTGGAAACACCATATATTTT | CASSPSGNTIYF
TRBJ2-7 | . | many | TRBV20-1 | TGCAGTGCACCAGACACAGCCTACGAGCAGTACTTC | CSAPDTAYEQYF
TRBJ1-3 | . | many | TRBV14 | TGTGCCAGCAGCCCGGGACACTCTGGAAACACCATATATTTT | CASSPGHSGNTIYF
TRBJ1-1 | . | many | TRBV6-1 | TGTGCCAGCAGTGGGGGAAACACTGAAGCTTTCTTT | CASSGGNTEAFF
TRBJ2-3 | . | medium-sized | TRBV20-1 | TGCAGTGCTAGTGGTAGCGGAACCACAGATACGCAGTATTTT | CSASGSGTTDTQYF